At least ten counts were recorded for the clone carrying this T cell receptor (beta chain). Its target is not known. Amplification of TCR alpha and beta CDR3 regions from RNA used iRepertoire nested multiplex PCR. Input was about 100-450 ng of tissue mRNA or PBMC total RNA. TCRdb re-called the multiplex PCR reads through MiXCR, storing one row per CDR3 protein. The sample has roughly 200,000 distinct CDR3 sequences, 32% seen once. This sample is drawn from a study of glioma-infiltrating T cells. The CDR3 is made up of 16 amino acids. The germline V gene encodes CDR1 MDHEN and CDR2 SYDVKM. V lost 6 bases, J lost 1 base, and 18 bases lay in between. Study-level findings and limits: Tissue and blood shared very few CDR3 sequences. Non-neoplastic patients had below-expected tissue-blood divergence, while all gliomas exceeded expectation.

Input material: glioma tissue, nonneoplastic brain tissue, or PBMCs (not recorded which). The chain couples TRBV28 to TRBJ1-1; no reliable D call. The receptor was isolated from a human donor with low-grade glioma or glioblastoma, undergoing nonglioma brain surgery, or in good health (not recorded which). CDR3 loop: CASRGGRSIRNTEAFF. CDR3 bases: TGTGCCAGCAGGGGAGGCAGGTCCATAAGGAACACTGAAGCTTTCTTT.